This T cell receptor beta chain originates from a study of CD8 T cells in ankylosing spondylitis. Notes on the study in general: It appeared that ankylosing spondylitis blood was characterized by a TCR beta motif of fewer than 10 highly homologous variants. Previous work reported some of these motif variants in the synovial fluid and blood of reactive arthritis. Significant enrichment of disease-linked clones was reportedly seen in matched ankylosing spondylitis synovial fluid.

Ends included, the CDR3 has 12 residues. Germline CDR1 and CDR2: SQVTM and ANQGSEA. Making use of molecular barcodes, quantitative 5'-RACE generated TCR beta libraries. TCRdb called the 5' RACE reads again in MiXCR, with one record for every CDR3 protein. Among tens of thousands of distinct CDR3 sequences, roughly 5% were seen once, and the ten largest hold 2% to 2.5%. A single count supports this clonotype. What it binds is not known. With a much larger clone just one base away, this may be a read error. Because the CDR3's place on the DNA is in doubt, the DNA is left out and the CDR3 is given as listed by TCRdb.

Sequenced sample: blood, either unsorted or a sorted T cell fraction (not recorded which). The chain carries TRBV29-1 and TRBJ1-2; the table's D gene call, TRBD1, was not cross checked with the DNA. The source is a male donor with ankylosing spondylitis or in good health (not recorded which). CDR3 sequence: CSARGEGYGCTF.